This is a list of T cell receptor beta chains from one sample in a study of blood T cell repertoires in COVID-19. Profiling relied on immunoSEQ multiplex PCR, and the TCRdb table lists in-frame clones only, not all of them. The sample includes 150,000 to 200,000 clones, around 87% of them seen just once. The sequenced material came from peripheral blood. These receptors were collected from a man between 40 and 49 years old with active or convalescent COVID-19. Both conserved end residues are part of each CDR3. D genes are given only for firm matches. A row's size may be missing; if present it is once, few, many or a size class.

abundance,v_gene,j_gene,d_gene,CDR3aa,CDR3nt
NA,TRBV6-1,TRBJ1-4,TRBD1,CASSDPGQFGEKLFF,TGTGCCAGCAGTGACCCGGGACAGTTCGGCGAAAAACTGTTTTTT
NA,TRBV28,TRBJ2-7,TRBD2,CASRGLAAYEQYF,TGTGCCAGCAGAGGCCTAGCGGCCTACGAGCAGTACTTC
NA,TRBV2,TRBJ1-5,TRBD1,CASSELPMGQYSNQPQHF,TGTGCCAGCAGTGAACTCCCCATGGGACAGTATAGCAATCAGCCCCAGCATTTT
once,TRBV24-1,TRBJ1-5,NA,CATSDLQGVGQPQHF,TGTGCCACCAGTGATTTGCAGGGTGTCGGGCAGCCCCAGCATTTT
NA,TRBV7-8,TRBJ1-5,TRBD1,CASSSGTGNQPQHF,TGTGCCAGCAGCTCCGGGACAGGGAATCAGCCCCAGCATTTT
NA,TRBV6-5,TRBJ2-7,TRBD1,CASSLSTGSYEQYF,TGTGCCAGCAGTTTATCGACAGGGTCCTACGAGCAGTACTTC
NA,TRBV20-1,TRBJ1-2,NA,CSASSRQFYGYTF,TGCAGTGCTAGTTCTCGACAGTTCTATGGCTACACCTTC
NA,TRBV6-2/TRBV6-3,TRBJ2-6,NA,CASSRRGGPAGANVLTF,TGTGCCAGCAGTAGGAGGGGGGGCCCAGCTGGGGCCAACGTCCTGACTTTC
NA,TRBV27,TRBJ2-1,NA,CASTTVRDSSYNEQFF,TGTGCCAGCACTACCGTGCGGGACAGTTCCTACAATGAGCAGTTCTTC
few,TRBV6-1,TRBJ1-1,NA,CASSEGLNTEAFF,TGTGCCAGCAGTGAAGGGCTGAACACTGAAGCTTTCTTT
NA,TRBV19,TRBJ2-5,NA,CASSIEGRSSRETQYF,TGTGCCAGTAGTATAGAGGGGAGGTCTAGCCGGGAGACCCAGTACTTC
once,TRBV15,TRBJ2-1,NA,CATSRGRGDHNEQFF,TGTGCCACCAGCAGAGGGCGGGGAGACCACAATGAGCAGTTCTTC
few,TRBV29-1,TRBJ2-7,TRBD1,CSVTTGATSYEQYF,TGCAGCGTCACAACAGGGGCTACATCCTACGAGCAGTACTTC
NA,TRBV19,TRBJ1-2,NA,CASTLSGSANYGYTF,TGTGCCAGTACCTTATCGGGTTCGGCTAACTATGGCTACACCTTC
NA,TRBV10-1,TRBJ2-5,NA,CASSGGNPETQYF,TGCGCCAGCAGCGGAGGAAACCCAGAGACCCAGTACTTC
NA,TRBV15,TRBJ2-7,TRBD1,CATAPGQSSYEQYF,TGTGCCACCGCTCCGGGACAGAGCTCCTACGAGCAGTACTTC
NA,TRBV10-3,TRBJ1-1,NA,CAISEGVNTEAFF,TGTGCCATCAGTGAGGGAGTGAACACTGAAGCTTTCTTT
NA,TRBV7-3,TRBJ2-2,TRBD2,CASSLGLAGHGELFF,TGTGCCAGCAGCCTCGGACTAGCGGGGCACGGGGAGCTGTTTTTT
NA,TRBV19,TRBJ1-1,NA,CASSIGQPNTEAFF,TGTGCCAGTAGTATCGGACAGCCGAACACTGAAGCTTTCTTT
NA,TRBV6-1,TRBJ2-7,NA,CASSEDRNYLYEQYF,TGTGCCAGCAGTGAAGACAGGAACTACCTCTACGAGCAGTACTTC
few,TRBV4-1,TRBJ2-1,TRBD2,CASSQGTSGGAYEQFF,TGCGCCAGCAGCCAGGGTACTAGCGGGGGGGCCTATGAGCAGTTCTTC
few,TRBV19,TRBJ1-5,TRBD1,CASTNQDRGGVGNQPQHF,TGTGCCAGCACTAACCAAGACAGGGGGGGAGTAGGCAATCAGCCCCAGCATTTT
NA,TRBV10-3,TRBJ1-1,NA,CAISDFGQIAFF,TGTGCCATCAGTGATTTTGGACAGATAGCTTTCTTT
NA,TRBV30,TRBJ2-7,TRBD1,CAWSVSLGQRRKQYF,TGTGCCTGGAGTGTGAGCTTGGGACAGCGGAGGAAGCAGTACTTC
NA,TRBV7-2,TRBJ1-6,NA,CASSSGVSPLHF,TGTGCCAGCAGCTCAGGGGTTTCACCCCTCCACTTT
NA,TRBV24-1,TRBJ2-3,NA,CATSGGPPGNTDTQYF,TGTGCCACCAGTGGGGGTCCCCCCGGGAACACAGATACGCAGTATTTT
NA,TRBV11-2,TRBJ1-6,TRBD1,CASSLETGGYNSPLHF,TGTGCCAGCAGCTTAGAGACAGGGGGGTATAATTCACCCCTCCACTTT
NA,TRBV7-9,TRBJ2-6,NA,CASSSFVGATSGANVLTF,TGTGCCAGCAGCAGCTTCGTAGGGGCCACCTCTGGGGCCAACGTCCTGACTTTC
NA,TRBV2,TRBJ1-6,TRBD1,CASSEVRDRGFRYNSPLHF,TGTGCCAGCAGTGAAGTCCGGGACAGGGGATTTCGATATAATTCACCCCTCCACTTT
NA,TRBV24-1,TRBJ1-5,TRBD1,CATSEGGQGRNNQPQHF,TGTGCCACCAGTGAGGGGGGACAGGGAAGGAACAATCAGCCCCAGCATTTT
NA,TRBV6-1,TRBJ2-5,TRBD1,CASSDGTGQETQYF,TGTGCCAGCAGTGACGGGACAGGCCAAGAGACCCAGTACTTC
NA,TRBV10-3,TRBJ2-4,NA,CAISETVRGSGNIQYF,TGTGCCATCAGTGAGACCGTCCGGGGGTCGGGAAACATTCAGTACTTC
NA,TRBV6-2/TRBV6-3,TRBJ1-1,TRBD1,CASSKGQGSTEAFF,TGTGCCAGCAGTAAGGGACAGGGAAGCACTGAAGCTTTCTTT
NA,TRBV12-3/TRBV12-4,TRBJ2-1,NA,CASSLLGGNEQFF,TGTGCCAGCAGTTTACTAGGGGGCAATGAGCAGTTCTTC
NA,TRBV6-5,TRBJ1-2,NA,CASREASPHGYTF,TGTGCCAGCAGAGAGGCGTCGCCCCATGGCTACACCTTC
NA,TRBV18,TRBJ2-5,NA,CASSPRGGLRGETQYF,TGTGCCAGCTCACCCAGGGGTGGTTTGCGAGGAGAGACCCAGTACTTC
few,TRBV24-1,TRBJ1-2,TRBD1,CATSEPGTGGVFYGYTF,TGTGCCACCAGTGAACCCGGGACAGGGGGCGTCTTCTATGGCTACACCTTC